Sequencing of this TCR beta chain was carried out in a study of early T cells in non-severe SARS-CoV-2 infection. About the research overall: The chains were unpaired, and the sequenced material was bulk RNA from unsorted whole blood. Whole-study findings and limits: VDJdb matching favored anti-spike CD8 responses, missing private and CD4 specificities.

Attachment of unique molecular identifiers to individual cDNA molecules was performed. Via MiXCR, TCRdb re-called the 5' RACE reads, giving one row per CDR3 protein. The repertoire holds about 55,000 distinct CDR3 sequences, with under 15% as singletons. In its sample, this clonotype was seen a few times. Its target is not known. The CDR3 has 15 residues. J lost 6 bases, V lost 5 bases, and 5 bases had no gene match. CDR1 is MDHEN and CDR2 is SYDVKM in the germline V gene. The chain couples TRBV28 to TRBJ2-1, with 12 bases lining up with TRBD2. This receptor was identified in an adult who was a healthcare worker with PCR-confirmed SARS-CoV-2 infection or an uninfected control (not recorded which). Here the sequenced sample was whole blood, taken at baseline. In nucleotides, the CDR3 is TGTGCCAGCAGTACTCTAGCGGGAGGGGCCAATGAGCAGTTCTTC. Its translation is CASSTLAGGANEQFF.